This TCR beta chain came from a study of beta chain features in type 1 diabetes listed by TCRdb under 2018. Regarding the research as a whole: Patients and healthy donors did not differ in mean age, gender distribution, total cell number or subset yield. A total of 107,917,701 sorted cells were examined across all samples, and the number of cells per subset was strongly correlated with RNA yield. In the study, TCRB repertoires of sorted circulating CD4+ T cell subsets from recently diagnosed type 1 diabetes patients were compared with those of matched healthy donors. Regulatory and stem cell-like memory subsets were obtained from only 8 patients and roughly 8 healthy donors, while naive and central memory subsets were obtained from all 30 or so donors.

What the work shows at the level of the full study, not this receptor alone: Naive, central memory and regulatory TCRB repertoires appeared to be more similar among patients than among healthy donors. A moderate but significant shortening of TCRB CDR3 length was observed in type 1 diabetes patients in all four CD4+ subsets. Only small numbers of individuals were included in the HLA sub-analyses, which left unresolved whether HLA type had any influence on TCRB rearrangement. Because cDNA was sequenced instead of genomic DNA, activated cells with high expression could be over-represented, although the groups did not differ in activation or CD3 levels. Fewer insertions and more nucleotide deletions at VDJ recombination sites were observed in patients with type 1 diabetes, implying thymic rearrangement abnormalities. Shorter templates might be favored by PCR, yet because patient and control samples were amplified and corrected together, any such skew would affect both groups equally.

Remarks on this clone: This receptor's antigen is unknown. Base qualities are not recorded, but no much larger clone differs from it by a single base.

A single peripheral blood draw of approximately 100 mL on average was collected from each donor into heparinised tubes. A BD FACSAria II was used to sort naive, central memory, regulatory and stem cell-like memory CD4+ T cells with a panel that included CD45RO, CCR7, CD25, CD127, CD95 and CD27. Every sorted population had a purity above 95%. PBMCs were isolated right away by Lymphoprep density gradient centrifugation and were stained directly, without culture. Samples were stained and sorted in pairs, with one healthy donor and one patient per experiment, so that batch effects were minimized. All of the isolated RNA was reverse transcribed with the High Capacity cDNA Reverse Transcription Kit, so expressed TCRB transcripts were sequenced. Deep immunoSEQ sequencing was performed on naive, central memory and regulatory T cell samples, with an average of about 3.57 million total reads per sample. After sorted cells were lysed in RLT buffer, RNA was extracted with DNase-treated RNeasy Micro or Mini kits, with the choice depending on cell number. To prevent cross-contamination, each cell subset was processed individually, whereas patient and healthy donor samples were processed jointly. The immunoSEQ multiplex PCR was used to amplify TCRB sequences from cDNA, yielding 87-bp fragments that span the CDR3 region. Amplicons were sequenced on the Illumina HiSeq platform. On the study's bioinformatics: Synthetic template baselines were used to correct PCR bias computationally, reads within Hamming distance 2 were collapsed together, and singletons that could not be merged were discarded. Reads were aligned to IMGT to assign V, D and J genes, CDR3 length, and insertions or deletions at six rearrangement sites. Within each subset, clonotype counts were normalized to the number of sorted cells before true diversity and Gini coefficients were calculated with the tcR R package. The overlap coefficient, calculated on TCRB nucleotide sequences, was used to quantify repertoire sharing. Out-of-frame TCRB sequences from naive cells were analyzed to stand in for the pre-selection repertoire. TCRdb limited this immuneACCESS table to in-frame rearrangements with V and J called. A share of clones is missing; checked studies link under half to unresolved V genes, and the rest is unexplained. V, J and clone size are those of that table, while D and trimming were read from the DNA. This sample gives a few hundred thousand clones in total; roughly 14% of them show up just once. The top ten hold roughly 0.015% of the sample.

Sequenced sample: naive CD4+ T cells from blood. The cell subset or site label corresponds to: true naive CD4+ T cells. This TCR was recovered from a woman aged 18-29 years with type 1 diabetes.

For the CDR3, the sequence is CASSQAPGTGGTEAFF. The sequenced DNA is TGCGCCAGCAGCCAAGCCCCCGGGACAGGAGGGACTGAAGCTTTCTTT. The receptor chain draws on TRBV4-1 and TRBJ1-1; 8 bases in the middle match TRBD1. CDR1 MGHRA and CDR2 YSYEKL were looked up in the germline V gene. Trimming accounts for 1 base at V and 5 bases at J, while the number of junction bases matched to no gene is 9. The CDR3 holds 16 amino acids from the cysteine to the phenylalanine. CDR3 DNA only is kept here, 48 bases in frame from base 1.